The next 18 T cell receptor beta chains were all read from a single sample in a study of regulatory and conventional T cells in breast cancer. Each CDR3 protein is one row after TCRdb ran MiXCR on the PCR reads. Among under 1,400 distinct CDR3 sequences listed, about 27% were seen once. The sample consisted of conventional T cells from blood. Every receptor here comes from a female donor with breast cancer.

This clonotype is labeled medium-sized. CDR3 protein: CASSADNSYNSPLHF. The CDR3 DNA reads TGTGCCAGCTCCGCGGACAACTCCTATAATTCACCCCTCCACTTT. The chain couples TRBV7-9 to TRBJ1-6, with a tentative D call TRBD1 (5 bases). Germline V CDR1 and CDR2: SEHNR, FQNEAQ (reference sequence). V was pared by 8 bases and J by 0 bases, with 11 bases between. The CDR3 spans 15 residues.

This clonotype is judged medium-sized. This chain uses TRBV7-2 with TRBJ1-2; D unresolved. V lost 5 bases and J lost 3, with 10 bases in between. The germline gives CDR1 SGHTA, CDR2 FQGNSA. There are 13 residues in the CDR3. CDR3 DNA: TGTGCCAGCAGCGCTAACGGCTACTATGGCTACACCTTC. This gives the protein CASSANGYYGYTF.

This clonotype is large (0.1 to 1%) by share. This chain connects TRBV30 to TRBJ2-2; 7 nucleotides agree with TRBD2. The CDR3 spans 14 residues. CDR1 is GTSNPN, CDR2 SVGIG, per germline (reference sequence). The V gene end was trimmed by 1 base and the J gene end by 6 bases; junction bases not matched to a gene: 5. CDR3 bases: TGTGCCTGGAGTGCACGGGAGGTTCCCGGGGAGCTGTTTTTT. As protein: CAWSAREVPGELFF.

As to this clonotype: A much more abundant neighbour one base away suggests this may be a read error. The chain joins TRBV7-8 to TRBJ1-5; D might be TRBD1 (6 bases). The CDR3 is 13 amino acids. Germline V lookup: CDR1 SGHVS, CDR2 FQNEAQ. Trimming pared 9 bases from V and 16 bases from J, leaving 25 bases between. CDR3 DNA sequence: TGTGCCAGAAGCGCTTCGCCGGGACATGGCCAACATTTT. It specifies CARSASPGHGQHF.

This clonotype was detected a few times. The chain carries TRBV12-3 or TRBV12-4 and TRBJ2-3; D might be TRBD1 or TRBD2, each matching 6 bases. The CDR3 has 16 residues. Trimming left V 2 bases short and J 2 bases short, with 14 bases between. CDR3 nucleotide sequence: TGTGCCAGCAGTTTAAGGGGGGTGGTGACCACAGATACGCAGTATTTT. It is translated as CASSLRGVVTTDTQYF.

In this sample, this clonotype is large. The rearrangement links TRBV20-1 to TRBJ1-2; a possible D gene is TRBD1 (6 bases). Per the germline V gene, CDR1 is DFQATT and CDR2 is SNEGSKA (reference sequence). Between the trimmed V and J ends, which lost 6 bases and 8 bases, there was a span of 16 bases. CDR3 size: 12 residues. CDR3 amino acids: CSASRQEVGYTF. The CDR3 DNA is TGCAGTGCCAGTAGACAGGAAGTAGGCTACACCTTC.

On this clonotype: A much larger clone differs from this one at a single base, so this may be a read error. The chain links TRBV7-2 to TRBJ2-7; TRBD1 is a possible D gene (7 bases). V was clipped by 10 bases and J by 5 bases, with 21 bases between them. The germline CDR1 and CDR2 sequences are SGHTA and FQGNSA. This CDR3 has 14 residues. The CDR3 sequence is CANSFAQGGHEQYF. CDR3 DNA: TGTGCCAACAGTTTCGCCCAGGGGGGCCACGAGCAGTACTTC.

This clonotype has ten or more counts. J is TRBJ2-3 and V is TRBV7-6; D is possibly TRBD2 (5 bases). The V gene lost 4 bases and the J gene lost 5 bases, with 22 bases spanning the gap. The CDR3 spans 17 residues. Germline V gene sequence: CDR1 SGHVS, CDR2 FNYEAQ. CDR3 in DNA: TGTGCCAGCAGCTACTCAGGTTCGGGGTGGGTTGGAGATACGCAGTATTTT. This gives the protein CASSYSGSGWVGDTQYF.

Within the sample, this clonotype is medium-sized. The gene calls are TRBV7-2 and TRBJ1-2, with D unclear. The CDR3 extends over 16 amino acids. Trimming cost V 7 bases and J 5 bases, with 23 bases left between them. The germline V gene encodes CDR1 SGHTA and CDR2 FQGNSA. The CDR3 loop is CASTPTAGWGDYGYTF. The CDR3, as DNA: TGTGCCAGCACCCCTACCGCCGGATGGGGAGATTATGGCTACACCTTC.

This clonotype has a handful of counts. V is TRBV21-1 and J is TRBJ2-7; the table names TRBD2, a call not compared with the DNA. TRBV21-1 is shown as a pseudogene. The length of the CDR3 is 17 residues. The CDR3 region is CASSKYRDSGWTVEQYF. CDR3 in DNA: TGTGCCAGCAGCAAATACCGGGACTCCGGCTGGACTGTGGAGCAGTACTTC.

In its sample, this clonotype was seen a few times. The rearrangement joins TRBV12-3 or TRBV12-4 to TRBJ2-1, with 9 bases matching TRBD2. Trimming cost V 6 bases and J 3 bases; bases outside gene matches: 6. The length of the CDR3 is 15 residues. For the CDR3, the DNA is TGTGCCAGCAGCCCTCAGCGGGGGGTCTACAATGAGCAGTTCTTC. Translated: CASSPQRGVYNEQFF.

This clonotype is large in the sample. The V gene is TRBV4-3, the J gene TRBJ1-4; no clear D. V lost 4 bases and J lost 7, with 13 bases in between. The CDR3 length is 14 residues. In germline, CDR1 is LGHNA, CDR2 YSLEER. Here the CDR3 DNA reads TGCGCCAGCAGCCTGGGAGGGAACGGTGAAAAACTGTTTTTT. Its protein is CASSLGGNGEKLFF.

In this sample, this clonotype is large (0.1 to 1%). The J gene is TRBJ1-2, the V gene TRBV5-5, with TRBD1 identical over 8 bases. Germline V CDR1 and CDR2: SGHKS, YYEKEE (reference sequence). The CDR3 contains 15 residues. The V gene end was trimmed by 0 bases and the J gene end by 5 bases; junction bases not matched to a gene: 6. In DNA, the CDR3 is TGTGCCAGCAGCTTGGGAGGGGACAGGCTTTATGGCTACACCTTC. It specifies CASSLGGDRLYGYTF.

About this clonotype: At one boundary the junction diverges from the germline segment, which might be a read error. The chain has TRBV5-5 and TRBJ1-5; 8 nucleotides align to TRBD1. This CDR3 is built from 15 residues. CDR1 is SGHKS and CDR2 is YYEKEE in the germline V gene (reference sequence). The CDR3 loop is CANSLGGQGIQPQHF. Written as DNA, the CDR3 is TGTGCCAACAGCTTAGGAGGACAGGGAATCCAGCCCCAGCATTTT.

Details on this clonotype: This clone may be a read error of a much larger clone one base away. This chain connects TRBV6-5 to TRBJ2-1; TRBD2 aligns across 10 bases. The CDR3 spans 15 residues. Germline loops: CDR1 MNHEY, CDR2 SVGAGI. CDR3 loop: CASSLVLAGYNEQSF. For the CDR3, the DNA is TGTGCCAGCAGTTTGGTACTAGCGGGATACAATGAGCAGTCCTTC.

As for this clonotype: Because it lacks the conserved phenylalanine or tryptophan at the end, this CDR3 is likely a read error. The gene calls are TRBV7-2 and TRBJ2-3; weak D call: TRBD2 (6 bases). This CDR3 comprises 17 residues. V lost 5 bases, J lost 0 bases, and 18 bases lay in between. Germline V gene lookup returns CDR1 SGHTA and CDR2 FQGNSA. CDR3 region: CASSPTPASVSTDTQYL. The DNA for the CDR3 is TGTGCCAGCAGCCCGACACCAGCTAGCGTCAGCACAGATACGCAGTATCTT.

Within the sample, this clonotype is large. The rearrangement uses TRBV12-3 or TRBV12-4 and TRBJ2-3, with D perhaps matching TRBD1 or TRBD2 (5 bases each). Trimming removed 2 bases from V and 5 bases from J, with 17 bases in between. The CDR3 has 16 amino acids. Written as DNA, the CDR3 is TGTGCCAGCAGTTTATCGGGGCCGCCGAACCAAGATACGCAGTATTTT. Its protein product is CASSLSGPPNQDTQYF.

By frequency in the sample, this clonotype is medium-sized. The rearrangement uses TRBV7-9 and TRBJ2-3; a weak D match, TRBD1 (7 bases). Germline CDR1 SEHNR, CDR2 FQNEAQ (reference sequence). The CDR3 sequence is 14 residues long. Trimming shortened V by 5 bases and J by 2 bases, and 11 bases separated the two germline ends. CDR3 bases: TGTGCCAGCAGCCCAGGGGGACTCACAGATACGCAGTATTTT. The encoded protein is CASSPGGLTDTQYF.